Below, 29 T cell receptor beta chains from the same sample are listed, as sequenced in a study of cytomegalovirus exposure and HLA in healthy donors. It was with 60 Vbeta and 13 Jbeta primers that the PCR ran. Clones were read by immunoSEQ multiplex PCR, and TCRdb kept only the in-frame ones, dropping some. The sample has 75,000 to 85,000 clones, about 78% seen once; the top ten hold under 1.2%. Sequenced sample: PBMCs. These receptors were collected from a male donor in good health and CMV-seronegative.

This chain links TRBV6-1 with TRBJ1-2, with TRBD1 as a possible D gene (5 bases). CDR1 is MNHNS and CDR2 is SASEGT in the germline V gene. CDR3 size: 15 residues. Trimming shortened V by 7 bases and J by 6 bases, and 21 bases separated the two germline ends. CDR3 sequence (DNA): TGTGCCAGCACCCCAACGAGGGTGGGGGGACATGGCTACACCTTC. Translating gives CASTPTRVGGHGYTF.

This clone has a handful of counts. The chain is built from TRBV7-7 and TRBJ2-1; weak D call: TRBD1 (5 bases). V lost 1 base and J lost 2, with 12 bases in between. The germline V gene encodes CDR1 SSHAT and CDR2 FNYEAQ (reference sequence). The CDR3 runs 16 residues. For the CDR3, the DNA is TGTGCCAGCAGCTTAGGACGGACACTAACCTACAATGAGCAGTTCTTC. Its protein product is CASSLGRTLTYNEQFF.

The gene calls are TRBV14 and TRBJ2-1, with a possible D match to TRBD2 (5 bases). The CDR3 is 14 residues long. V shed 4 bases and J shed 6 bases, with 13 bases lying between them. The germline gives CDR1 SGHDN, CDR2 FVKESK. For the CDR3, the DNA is TGTGCCAGCAGCCCGCGGCTAGCTGGCAATGAGCAGTTCTTC. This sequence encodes CASSPRLAGNEQFF.

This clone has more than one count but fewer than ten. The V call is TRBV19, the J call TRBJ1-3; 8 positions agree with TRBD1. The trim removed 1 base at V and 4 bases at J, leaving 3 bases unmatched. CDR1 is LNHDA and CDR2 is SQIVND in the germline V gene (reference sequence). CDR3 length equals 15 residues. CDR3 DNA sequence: TGTGCCAGTAGTATAGCCAGGGGGCTCGGAAACACCATATATTTT. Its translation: CASSIARGLGNTIYF.

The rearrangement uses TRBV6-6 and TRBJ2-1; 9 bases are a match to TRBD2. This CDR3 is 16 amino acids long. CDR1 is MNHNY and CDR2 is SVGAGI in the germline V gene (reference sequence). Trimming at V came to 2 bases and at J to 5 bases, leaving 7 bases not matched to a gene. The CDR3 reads CASSYRRTSENNEQFF. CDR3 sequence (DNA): TGTGCCAGCAGTTACAGAAGGACTAGCGAGAACAATGAGCAGTTCTTC.

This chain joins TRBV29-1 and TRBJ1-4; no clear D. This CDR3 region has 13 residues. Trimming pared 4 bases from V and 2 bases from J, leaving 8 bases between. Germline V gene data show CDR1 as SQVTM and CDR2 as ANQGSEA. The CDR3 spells CSVGPGTNEKLFF. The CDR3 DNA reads TGCAGCGTTGGTCCAGGCACTAATGAAAAACTGTTTTTT.

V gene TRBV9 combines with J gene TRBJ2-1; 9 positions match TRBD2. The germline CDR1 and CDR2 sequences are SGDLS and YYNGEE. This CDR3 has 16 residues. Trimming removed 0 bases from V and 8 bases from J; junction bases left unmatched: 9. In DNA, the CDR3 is TGTGCCAGCAGCGTAGATTGGCGGGGGGGTTTCTATGAGCAGTTCTTC. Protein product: CASSVDWRGGFYEQFF.

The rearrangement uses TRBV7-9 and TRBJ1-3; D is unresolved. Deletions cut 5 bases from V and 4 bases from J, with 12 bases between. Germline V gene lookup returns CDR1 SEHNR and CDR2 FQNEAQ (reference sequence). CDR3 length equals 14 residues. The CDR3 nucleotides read TGTGCCAGCAGCCCGGGTTCTCCGGGAAACACCATATATTTT. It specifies CASSPGSPGNTIYF.

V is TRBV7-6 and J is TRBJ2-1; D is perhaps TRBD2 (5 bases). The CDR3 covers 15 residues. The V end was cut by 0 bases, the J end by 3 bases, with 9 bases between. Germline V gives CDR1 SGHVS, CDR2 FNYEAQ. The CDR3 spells CASSLARGSYNEQFF. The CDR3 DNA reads TGTGCCAGCAGCTTAGCCCGGGGTAGCTACAATGAGCAGTTCTTC.

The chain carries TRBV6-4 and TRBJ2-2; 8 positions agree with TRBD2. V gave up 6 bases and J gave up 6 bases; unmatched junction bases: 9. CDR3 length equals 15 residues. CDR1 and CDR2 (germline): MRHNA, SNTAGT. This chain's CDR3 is CASRTSGGGAGELFF. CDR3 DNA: TGTGCCAGCAGAACTAGCGGCGGAGGGGCCGGGGAGCTGTTTTTT.

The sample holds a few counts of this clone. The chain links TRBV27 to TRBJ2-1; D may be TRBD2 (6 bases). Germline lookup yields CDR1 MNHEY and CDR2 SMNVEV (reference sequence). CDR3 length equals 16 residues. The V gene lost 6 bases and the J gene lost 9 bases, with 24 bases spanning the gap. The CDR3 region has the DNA TGTGCCAGCAGGATTGGGTCGGGAGCCTATTATAGTGAGCAGTTCTTC. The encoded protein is CASRIGSGAYYSEQFF.

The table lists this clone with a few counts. CDR3 sequence reads: CASSLGQPEGIQYF. The CDR3, as DNA: TGTGCCAGCAGCTTGGGACAGCCAGAAGGCATTCAGTACTTC. The V and J genes are TRBV5-5 and TRBJ2-4, with D possibly TRBD1 on 5 matching bases. CDR3 length: 14 amino acids. The germline CDR1 and CDR2 sequences are SGHKS and YYEKEE (reference sequence). The V and J ends lost 0 bases and 9 bases respectively, with 13 bases between them. Full variable domain (remainder filled in from reference TRBV5-5 and TRBJ2-4): DAGVTQSPTHLIKTRGQQVTLRCSPISGHKSVSWYQQVLGQGPQFIFQYYEKEERGRGNFPDRFSARQFPNYSSELNVNALLLGDSALYLCASSLGQPEGIQYFGAGTRLSVL.

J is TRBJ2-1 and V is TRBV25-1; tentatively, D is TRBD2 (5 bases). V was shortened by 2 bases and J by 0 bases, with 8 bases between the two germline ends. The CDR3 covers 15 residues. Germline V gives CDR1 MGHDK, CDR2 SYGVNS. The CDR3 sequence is CASSERGPSYNEQFF. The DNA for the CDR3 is TGTGCCAGCAGTGAACGCGGGCCCTCCTACAATGAGCAGTTCTTC.

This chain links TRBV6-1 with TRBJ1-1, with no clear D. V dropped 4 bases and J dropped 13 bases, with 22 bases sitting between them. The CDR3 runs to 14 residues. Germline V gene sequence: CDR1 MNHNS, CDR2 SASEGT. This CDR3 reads CASSGAGTAQLGFF. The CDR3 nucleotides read TGTGCCAGCAGTGGTGCTGGTACAGCACAATTAGGTTTCTTT.

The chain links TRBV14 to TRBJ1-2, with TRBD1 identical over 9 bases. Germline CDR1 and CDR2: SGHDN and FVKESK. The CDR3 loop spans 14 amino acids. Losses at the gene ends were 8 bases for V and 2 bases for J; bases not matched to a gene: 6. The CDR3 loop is CASGAGTGNYGYTF. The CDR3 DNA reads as TGTGCCAGCGGCGCCGGGACAGGGAACTATGGCTACACCTTC. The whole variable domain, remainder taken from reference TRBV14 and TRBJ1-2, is EAGVTQFPSHSVIEKGQTVTLRCDPISGHDNLYWYRRVMGKEIKFLLHFVKESKQDESGMPNNRFLAERTGGTYSTLKVQPAELEDSGVYFCASGAGTGNYGYTFGSGTRLTVV.

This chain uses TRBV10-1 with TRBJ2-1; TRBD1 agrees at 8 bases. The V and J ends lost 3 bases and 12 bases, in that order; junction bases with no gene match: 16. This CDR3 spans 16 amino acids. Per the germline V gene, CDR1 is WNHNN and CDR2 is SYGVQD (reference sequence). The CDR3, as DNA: TGCGCCAGCAGTGAAAGCTCCGGGGCAGGGGGCCCAACGCAGTTCTTC. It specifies CASSESSGAGGPTQFF.

This CDR3 reads CAWSGGTGHYEQYF. In nucleotides, the CDR3 is TGTGCCTGGAGTGGGGGGACAGGGCACTACGAGCAGTACTTC. The J gene is TRBJ2-7, the V gene TRBV30, with 9 bases lining up with TRBD1. This CDR3 comprises 14 residues. V gave up 1 base and J gave up 3 bases; unmatched junction bases: 4. Germline CDR1 reads GTSNPN; CDR2 reads SVGIG (reference sequence).

As DNA, the CDR3 is TGTGCCAGCAGCCCGAGGTTGATTAGAGAGCAGTACTTC. Translated: CASSPRLIREQYF. The genes are TRBV5-6 and TRBJ2-7; D gene uncertain. V was shortened by 4 bases and J by 7 bases, with 15 bases between the two germline ends. Germline CDR1 SGHDT, CDR2 YYEEEE. The CDR3 runs to 13 residues.

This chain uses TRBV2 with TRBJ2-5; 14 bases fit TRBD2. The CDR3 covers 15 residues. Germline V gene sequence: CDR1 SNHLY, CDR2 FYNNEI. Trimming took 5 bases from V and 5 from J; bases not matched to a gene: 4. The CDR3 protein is CASSTRTSGGETQYF. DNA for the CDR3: TGTGCCAGCAGTACAAGGACTAGCGGGGGGGAGACCCAGTACTTC.

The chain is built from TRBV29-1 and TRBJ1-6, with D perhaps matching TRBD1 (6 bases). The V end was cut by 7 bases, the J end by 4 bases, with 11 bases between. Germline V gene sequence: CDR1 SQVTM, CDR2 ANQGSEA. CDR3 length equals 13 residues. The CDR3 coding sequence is TGCAGCGCCCGGACAGATTATAATTCACCCCTCCACTTT. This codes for CSARTDYNSPLHF.

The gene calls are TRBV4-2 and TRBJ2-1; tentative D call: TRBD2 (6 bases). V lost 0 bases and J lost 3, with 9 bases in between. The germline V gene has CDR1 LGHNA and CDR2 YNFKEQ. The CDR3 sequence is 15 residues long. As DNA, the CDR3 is TGTGCCAGCAGCCAAGATGCTAGCGACTACAATGAGCAGTTCTTC. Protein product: CASSQDASDYNEQFF.

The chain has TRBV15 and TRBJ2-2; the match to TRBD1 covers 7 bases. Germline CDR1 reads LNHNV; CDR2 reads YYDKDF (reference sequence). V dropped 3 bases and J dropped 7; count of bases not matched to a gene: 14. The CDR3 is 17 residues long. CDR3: CATSSPAGAGGNGELFF. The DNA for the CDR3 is TGTGCCACCAGCAGCCCGGCCGGTGCAGGGGGTAACGGGGAGCTGTTTTTT. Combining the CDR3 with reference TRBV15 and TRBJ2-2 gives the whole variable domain DAMVIQNPRYQVTQFGKPVTLSCSQTLNHNVMYWYQQKSSQAPKLLFHYYDKDFNNEADTPDNFQSRRPNTSFCFLDIRSPGLGDTAMYLCATSSPAGAGGNGELFFGEGSRLTVL.

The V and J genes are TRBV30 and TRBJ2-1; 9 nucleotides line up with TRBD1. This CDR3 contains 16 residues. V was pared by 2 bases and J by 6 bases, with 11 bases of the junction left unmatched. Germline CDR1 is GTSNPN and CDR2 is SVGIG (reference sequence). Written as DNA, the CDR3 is TGTGCCTGGAGTTTTCCCCGAGGACAGGGGCTCAATGAGCAGTTCTTC. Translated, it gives CAWSFPRGQGLNEQFF. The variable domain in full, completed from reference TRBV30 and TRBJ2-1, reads SQTIHQWPATLVQPVGSPLSLECTVEGTSNPNLYWYRQAAGRGLQLLFYSVGIGQISSEVPQNLSASRPQDRQFILSSKKLLLSDSGFYLCAWSFPRGQGLNEQFFGPGTRLTVL.

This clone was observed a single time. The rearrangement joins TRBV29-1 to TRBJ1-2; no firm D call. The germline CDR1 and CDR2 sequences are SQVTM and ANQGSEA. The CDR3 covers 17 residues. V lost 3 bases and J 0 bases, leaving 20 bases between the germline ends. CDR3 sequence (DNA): TGCAGCGTTGATAACCGTCAACAGTCCCTTACTAACTATGGCTACACCTTC. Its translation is CSVDNRQQSLTNYGYTF.

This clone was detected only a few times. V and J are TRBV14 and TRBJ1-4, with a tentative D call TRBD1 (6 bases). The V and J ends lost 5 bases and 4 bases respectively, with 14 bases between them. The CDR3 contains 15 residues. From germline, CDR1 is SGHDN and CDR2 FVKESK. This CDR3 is CASSSLTGYNEKLFF. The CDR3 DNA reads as TGTGCCAGCAGCTCTTTAACAGGGTATAATGAAAAACTGTTTTTT.

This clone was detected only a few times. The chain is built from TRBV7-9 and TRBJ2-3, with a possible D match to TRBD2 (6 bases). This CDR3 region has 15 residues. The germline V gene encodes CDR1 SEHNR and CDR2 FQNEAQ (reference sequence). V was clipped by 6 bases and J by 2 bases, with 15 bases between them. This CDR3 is CASSPGLADTDTQYF. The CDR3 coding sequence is TGTGCCAGCAGTCCGGGACTCGCTGACACAGATACGCAGTATTTT.

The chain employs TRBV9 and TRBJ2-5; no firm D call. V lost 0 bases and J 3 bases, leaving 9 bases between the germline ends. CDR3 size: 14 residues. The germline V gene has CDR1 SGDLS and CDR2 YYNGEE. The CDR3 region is CASSVGIGEETQYF. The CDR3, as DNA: TGTGCCAGCAGCGTAGGTATCGGAGAAGAGACCCAGTACTTC.

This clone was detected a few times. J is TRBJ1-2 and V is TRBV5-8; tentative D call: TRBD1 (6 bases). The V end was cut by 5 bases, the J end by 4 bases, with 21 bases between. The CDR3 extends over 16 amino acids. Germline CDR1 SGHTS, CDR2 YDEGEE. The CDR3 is CASSLDSPTFGYGYTF. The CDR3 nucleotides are TGTGCCAGCAGTCTGGACAGCCCGACTTTTGGCTATGGCTACACCTTC.

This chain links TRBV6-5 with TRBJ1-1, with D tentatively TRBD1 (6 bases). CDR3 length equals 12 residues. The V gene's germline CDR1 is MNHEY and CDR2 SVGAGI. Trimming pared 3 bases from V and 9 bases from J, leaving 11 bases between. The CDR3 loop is CASSYSGTKAFF. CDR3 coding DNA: TGTGCCAGCAGTTATTCGGGGACAAAAGCTTTCTTT.